This TCR beta chain was sequenced in a study of blood T cells in healthy people across ages. General study results and limits: Diversity figures based on one million T cells were deemed too low. As naive T cell percentage varied, TCR beta diversity correlated strongly with it.

This clonotype was seen only a few times. Its cognate antigen is unknown. Researchers report isolating at least 7 million PBMCs per sample. Each sample yielded at least 6 micrograms of PBMC total RNA. V lost 5 bases and J lost 8, with 12 bases in between. The germline CDR1 and CDR2 sequences are MNHEY and SVGAGI. This CDR3 has 12 amino acids. Primed by a sample-barcoded 5' primer and a J-beta primer mix, a second PCR proceeded for roughly 7 to 12 cycles. Using its own MiXCR run on the 5' RACE reads, TCRdb lists one record per CDR3 protein. This table holds over a million distinct CDR3 sequences, about 43% found once.

The V gene is TRBV6-5, the J gene TRBJ1-2; maybe TRBD1 (5 bases). Sequenced: blood. This sequence originates from a woman aged 18-29 years in good health. The DNA for the CDR3 is TGTGCCAGCAGTCCCTTCGGGGGGGGCTACACCTTC. Amino acids: CASSPFGGGYTF.